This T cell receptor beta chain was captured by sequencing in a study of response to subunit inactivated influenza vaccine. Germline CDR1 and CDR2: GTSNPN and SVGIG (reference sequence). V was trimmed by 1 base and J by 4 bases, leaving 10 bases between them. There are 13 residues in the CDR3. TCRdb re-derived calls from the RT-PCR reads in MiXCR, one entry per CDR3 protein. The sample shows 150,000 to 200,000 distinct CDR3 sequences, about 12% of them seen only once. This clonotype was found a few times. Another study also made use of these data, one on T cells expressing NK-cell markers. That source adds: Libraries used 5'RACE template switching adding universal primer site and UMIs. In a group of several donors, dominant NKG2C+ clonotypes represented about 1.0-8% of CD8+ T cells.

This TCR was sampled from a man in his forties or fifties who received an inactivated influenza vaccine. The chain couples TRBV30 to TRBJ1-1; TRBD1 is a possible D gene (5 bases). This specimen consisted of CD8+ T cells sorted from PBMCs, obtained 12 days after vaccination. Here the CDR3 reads CAWSGGYATEAFF. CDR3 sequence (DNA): TGTGCCTGGAGTGGGGGGTATGCCACTGAAGCTTTCTTT.